One sample yielded the 15 T cell receptor beta chains listed below, sequenced in a study of T cells after posttransplantation cyclophosphamide. Cells defined as naive were viable CD3+CD4+ or CD3+CD8+ and CCR7+CD45RA+CD45RO-CD95-CD27+CD28+. Produced via immunoSEQ multiplex PCR; TCRdb's table is partial and in-frame only. The data show roughly 30,000 clones, roughly 90% seen once. Sequenced: naive CD4+ T cells sorted from blood. The origin of the receptors is a man aged 25 to 45 in good health and a related stem cell transplant donor.

V usage is TRBV27 and J usage is TRBJ1-2; TRBD1 agrees at 7 bases. In germline, CDR1 is MNHEY, CDR2 SMNVEV (reference sequence). The V segment lost 5 bases and the J segment 4 bases; nucleotides outside the gene matches: 7. The CDR3 contains 14 residues. This CDR3 is CASSARQGGYGYTF. CDR3 DNA: TGTGCCAGCAGTGCCCGACAGGGCGGCTATGGCTACACCTTC.

The J gene is TRBJ1-6, the V gene TRBV9, with 8 positions matching TRBD1. J lost 5 bases, V lost 3 bases, and 4 bases had no gene match. The CDR3 covers 15 residues. Per germline, CDR1 SGDLS and CDR2 YYNGEE. In DNA, the CDR3 is TGTGCCAGCAGCGCCACAGGGGGACATAATTCACCCCTCCACTTT. Translation: CASSATGGHNSPLHF.

This sequence joins TRBV7-8 and TRBJ2-7; weak D call: TRBD2 (5 bases). Germline V gene lookup returns CDR1 SGHVS and CDR2 FQNEAQ. V lost 5 bases to trimming and J lost 1 base, with 12 bases between them. The CDR3 loop spans 14 amino acids. CDR3 protein: CASSTREGSYEQYF. The CDR3 region has the DNA TGTGCCAGCAGCACCCGCGAGGGATCCTACGAGCAGTACTTC.

This sequence joins TRBV25-1 and TRBJ1-2, with 9 bases identical to TRBD1. Germline V gene lookup returns CDR1 MGHDK and CDR2 SYGVNS. Losses at the gene ends were 6 bases for V and 11 bases for J; bases not matched to a gene: 7. The CDR3 length is 12 residues. CDR3 residues: CASSLGDRGYTF. The CDR3 DNA is TGTGCCAGCAGCTTGGGCGACAGGGGGTACACCTTC.

Only one count was recorded for this clone. This chain connects TRBV29-1 to TRBJ2-5; D perhaps matches TRBD2 (6 bases). Germline V gene lookup returns CDR1 SQVTM and CDR2 ANQGSEA. Trimming removed 0 bases from V and 1 base from J, with 12 bases in between. This CDR3 is built from 15 residues. CDR3 in amino acids: CSVEDQRASQETQYF. The CDR3 nucleotides are TGCAGCGTTGAAGATCAGCGGGCCAGCCAAGAGACCCAGTACTTC. The whole variable domain, filled in from reference TRBV29-1 and TRBJ2-5, reads SAVISQKPSRDICQRGTSLTIQCQVDSQVTMMFWYRQQPGQSLTLIATANQGSEATYESGFVIDKFPISRPNLTFSTLTVSNMSPEDSSIYLCSVEDQRASQETQYFGPGTRLLVL.

The chain is built from TRBV6-4 and TRBJ1-3; D remains unclear. Per the germline V gene, CDR1 is MRHNA and CDR2 is SNTAGT. V lost 11 bases to trimming and J lost 0 bases, with 14 bases between them. The CDR3 has 14 amino acids. CDR3 in amino acids: CALIARFSGNTIYF. The CDR3, as DNA: TGTGCCCTGATTGCCAGATTCTCTGGAAACACCATATATTTT.

The chain combines TRBV2 with TRBJ2-5; D is possibly TRBD2 (6 bases). Germline V gene data show CDR1 as SNHLY and CDR2 as FYNNEI. The V end lost 0 bases, the J end lost 5 bases, and 10 bases lay between the germline ends. The CDR3 has 14 amino acids. CDR3 coding DNA: TGTGCCAGCAGTGAAGCGCGGGGTTCGGAGACCCAGTACTTC. Its protein is CASSEARGSETQYF. The whole variable domain, filled in from reference TRBV2 and TRBJ2-5, reads EPEVTQTPSHQVTQMGQEVILRCVPISNHLYFYWYRQILGQKVEFLVSFYNNEISEKSEIFDDQFSVERPDGSNFTLKIRSTKLEDSAMYFCASSEARGSETQYFGPGTRLLVL.

The genes are TRBV6-1 and TRBJ1-4, with 7 bases fitting TRBD1. CDR3 length: 15 residues. V shed 2 bases, J shed 7 bases, and the junction held 7 bases outside the gene matches. Germline V gives CDR1 MNHNS, CDR2 SASEGT. CDR3 loop: CASSESGRGSEKLFF. The CDR3 DNA sequence: TGTGCCAGCAGTGAATCTGGCAGGGGGAGTGAAAAACTGTTTTTT.

V usage is TRBV7-3 and J usage is TRBJ2-1, with TRBD2 matching over 9 bases. This CDR3 contains 17 residues. Looked up from germline, CDR1 is SGHTA and CDR2 is FQGTGA. Trimming removed 6 bases from V and 8 bases from J; junction bases left unmatched: 17. The CDR3 bases are TGTGCCAGCAGAACGGTGGGTGCGGGGGGGATGGAGGATGAGCAGTTCTTC. Protein: CASRTVGAGGMEDEQFF. Full variable domain (rest looked up from reference TRBV7-3 and TRBJ2-1): GAGVSQTPSNKVTEKGKYVELRCDPISGHTALYWYRQSLGQGPEFLIYFQGTGAADDSGLPNDRFFAVRPEGSVSTLKIQRTERGDSAVYLCASRTVGAGGMEDEQFFGPGTRLTVL.

V and J are TRBV5-8 and TRBJ1-5; D is undetermined. Trimming stripped 10 bases from V and 1 base from J, with 18 bases between. This CDR3 is 15 amino acids long. Germline lookup yields CDR1 SGHTS and CDR2 YDEGEE. The CDR3 spells CAPISTGRSNQPQHF. CDR3 DNA sequence: TGTGCCCCAATTTCGACGGGGAGAAGCAATCAGCCCCAGCATTTT. The full variable domain, rest sourced from reference TRBV5-8 and TRBJ1-5, is EAGVTQSPTHLIKTRGQQATLRCSPISGHTSVYWYQQALGLGLQFLLWYDEGEERNRGNFPPRFSGRQFPNYSSELNVNALELEDSALYLCAPISTGRSNQPQHFGDGTRLSIL.

The chain carries TRBV14 and TRBJ1-1, with 7 bases identical to TRBD1. Germline assignment: CDR1 SGHDN and CDR2 FVKESK. The junction had 6 bases not matched to a gene; V was cut back by 3 bases and J by 2 bases. The CDR3 covers 15 residues. The CDR3 DNA is TGTGCCAGCAGCCAGGTCCGAGGGGGCAACACTGAAGCTTTCTTT. This translates into CASSQVRGGNTEAFF.

Written as DNA, the CDR3 is TGTGCCAGCAGCCACATCAGGATAGGGGGCTATGGCTACACCTTC. It specifies CASSHIRIGGYGYTF. The V and J genes are TRBV7-2 and TRBJ1-2; weak D call: TRBD1 (6 bases). Germline-derived CDR1 and CDR2 are SGHTA and FQGNSA. Trimming cost V 5 bases and J 4 bases, with 17 bases left between them. This CDR3 is built from 15 residues.

The chain joins TRBV4-3 to TRBJ1-2, with D tentatively TRBD1 (5 bases). Deletions cut 0 bases from V and 7 bases from J, with 21 bases between. The CDR3 loop spans 17 amino acids. From germline, CDR1 is LGHNA and CDR2 YSLEER. CDR3 DNA: TGCGCCAGCAGCCAAGACCCCCAGGCCAGGGTGGTTGGTGGCTACACCTTC. As protein: CASSQDPQARVVGGYTF.

The V gene is TRBV9, the J gene TRBJ2-7, with 9 bases aligning to TRBD1. V lost 3 bases to trimming and J lost 7 bases; unmatched junction nucleotides: 11. Germline CDR1 and CDR2: SGDLS and YYNGEE. The CDR3 is 15 residues long. This CDR3 is CASSDRDRAVEEQYF. The CDR3 nucleotides are TGTGCCAGCAGCGACCGGGACAGGGCCGTTGAAGAGCAGTACTTC.

The rearrangement links TRBV9 to TRBJ2-1, with 7 bases identical to TRBD1. Germline CDR1 SGDLS, CDR2 YYNGEE. The CDR3 is made up of 15 amino acids. The V and J ends lost 0 bases and 6 bases, in that order; junction bases with no gene match: 6. The CDR3 DNA reads TGTGCCAGCAGCGTAGGTCAGGGGGTAAGCAATGAGCAGTTCTTC. It encodes CASSVGQGVSNEQFF.